This is a list of T cell receptor beta chains from one sample in a study of shared clonotypes between healthy human individuals. Sequenced by immunoSEQ multiplex PCR; TCRdb stores in-frame clones only, minus some. In the table there are about 1 million clones, 65% to 75% of which are singletons. The sample taken for sequencing was memory CD4+ T cells sorted from blood. The receptors stem from a man younger than 30 in good health. Each CDR3 is given with its conserved first and last residue. D genes are given only for firm matches. Expanded clones get a size class; other rows say once, few or many, or leave the size out.

abundance	v_gene	j_gene	d_gene	CDR3nt	CDR3aa
.	TRBV6-1	TRBJ2-7	.	TGTGCCAGCAGCCTCTACTACGAGCAGTACTTC	CASSLYYEQYF
few	TRBV5-1	TRBJ2-5	.	TGCGCCACCGGTACAGGGTTGCGAGAGACCCAGTACTTC	CATGTGLRETQYF
.	TRBV5-1	TRBJ2-5	.	TGCGCCAGCAGCCCGGGGCCTACTAAGGGGGAGACCCAGTACTTC	CASSPGPTKGETQYF
once	TRBV9	TRBJ2-2	.	TGTGCCAGCAGCGTAAAGGGTAGCGGAAACACCGGGGAGCTGTTTTTT	CASSVKGSGNTGELFF
.	TRBV25-1	TRBJ1-1	.	TGTGCCAGCAGTGATGGACGGTTAGCTTTCTTT	CASSDGRLAFF
few	TRBV18	TRBJ1-1	.	TGTGCCAGCTCACCGGGGGCGAACACTGAAGCTTTCTTT	CASSPGANTEAFF
.	TRBV4-1	TRBJ2-7	TRBD2	TGCGCCAGCAGCCCCCTACTAGCGGTGAGGGAGCAGTACTTC	CASSPLLAVREQYF
.	TRBV5-4	TRBJ2-2	.	TGTGCCAGCAGCGCCGACAGGTGGAACACCGGGGAGCTGTTTTTT	CASSADRWNTGELFF
.	TRBV19	TRBJ1-5	.	TGTGCCAGTAGTATCTGGGGGATAAATCAGCCCCAGCATTTT	CASSIWGINQPQHF
.	TRBV7-9	TRBJ2-1	TRBD2	TGTGCCAGCACTTACTGGCGGGAGGGCAGCAATGAGCAGTTCTTC	CASTYWREGSNEQFF
.	TRBV27	TRBJ2-7	TRBD1	TGTGCCAGCAGCTTGACAGGGGGCCTCTTCTACGAGCAGTACTTC	CASSLTGGLFYEQYF
.	TRBV5-8	TRBJ1-5	.	TGTGCCAGCAGCTTTGGAGCGGGGGAAGGCAATCAGCCCCAGCATTTT	CASSFGAGEGNQPQHF
.	TRBV7-9	TRBJ2-5	.	TGTGCCAGCGGAGCTCTCGGGGAGACCCAGTACTTC	CASGALGETQYF
.	TRBV18	TRBJ2-3	.	TGTGCCAGCTCACCACCTACGACTAGAGATACGCAGTATTTT	CASSPPTTRDTQYF
few	TRBV19	TRBJ2-2	TRBD1	TGTGCCAGCCGAGGCGAACAGGGGATCGGGGAGCTGTTTTTT	CASRGEQGIGELFF
.	TRBV6-1	TRBJ1-6	.	TGTGCCAGCAGTGAAGTGGGGGTTTCACCCCTCCACTTT	CASSEVGVSPLHF
.	TRBV12-2	TRBJ1-3	.	TGTGCAAGTCGCTTAGCGGTCAGGAGCTCTGGAAACACCATATATTTT	CASRLAVRSSGNTIYF
many	TRBV5-1	TRBJ2-1	TRBD2	TGCGCCAGCAGGGCCGGGACTAGCGCGTACAATGAGCAGTTCTTC	CASRAGTSAYNEQFF
.	TRBV15	TRBJ1-2	.	TGTGCCACCAGCAGAGATCAAACCCCAGATGGCTACACCTTC	CATSRDQTPDGYTF
.	TRBV27	TRBJ2-3	.	TGTGCCAGCAGTTTGCGAGGAGATACGCAGTATTTT	CASSLRGDTQYF
.	TRBV2	TRBJ2-2	.	TGTGCCAGCAGGATCCAGGGGAACACCGGGGAGCTGTTTTTT	CASRIQGNTGELFF
.	TRBV5-1	TRBJ2-3	.	TGCGCCAGCACCCTGGGCACAGATACGCAGTATTTT	CASTLGTDTQYF
.	TRBV5-4	TRBJ1-3	.	TGTGCCAGCACCGAGGGTATAACTGGAAACACCATATATTTT	CASTEGITGNTIYF
.	TRBV5-1	TRBJ2-7	TRBD1	TGCGCCAGCAGCCCCGGACAGGTCCACGAGCAGTACTTC	CASSPGQVHEQYF
few	TRBV18	TRBJ1-1	.	TGTGCCAGCTCACCTACCACAGGGAACACTGAAGCTTTCTTT	CASSPTTGNTEAFF
.	TRBV1	TRBJ2-7	.	TGCACAAAAACAGGGATATCCGGTCAAAGTACCTACGAGCAGTACTTC	CTKTGISGQSTYEQYF
.	TRBV6-4	TRBJ1-5	.	TGTGCCAGCAGCCCAGAGAGCAATCAGCCCCAGCATTTT	CASSPESNQPQHF
few	TRBV7-2	TRBJ1-2	TRBD1	TGTGCCAGCAGCGAATACAGGGGGTCCGGCTATGGCTACACCTTC	CASSEYRGSGYGYTF
.	TRBV5-1	TRBJ1-4	.	TGCGCCAGCAGCTTGGAGGGTGGGGCCGAAAAACTGTTTTTT	CASSLEGGAEKLFF
.	TRBV2	TRBJ2-2	TRBD2	TGTGCCAGCAGTGTAACTAGCGGGAACACCGGGGAGCTGTTTTTT	CASSVTSGNTGELFF
.	TRBV10-3	TRBJ2-3	TRBD2	TGTGCCATCAGTGATTGGGCGACTAGCGGGAAACTCACAGATACGCAGTATTTT	CAISDWATSGKLTDTQYF
.	TRBV7-9	TRBJ2-3	TRBD2	TGTGCCAGCAGCTCAAGCGGGAGCGGCACAGATACGCAGTATTTT	CASSSSGSGTDTQYF
.	TRBV15	TRBJ1-1	.	TGTGCCACCAGCATAGAAGGGAACACTGAAGCTTTCTTT	CATSIEGNTEAFF
.	TRBV30	TRBJ1-6	TRBD1	TGTGCCTGGAGTACGACAGGGAGTAATTCACCCCTCCACTTT	CAWSTTGSNSPLHF
.	TRBV6-1	TRBJ1-3	.	TGTGCCAGCAGTGAATCCCCCAGCCGATCTGGAAACACCATATATTTT	CASSESPSRSGNTIYF
.	TRBV2	TRBJ2-7	.	TGTGCCAGCAGTCTGGGGGAGTACGAGCAGTACTTC	CASSLGEYEQYF
.	TRBV7-2	TRBJ2-1	.	TGTGCCAGCAGCTTAGCGTTCAGTTCCGATGAGCAGTTCTTC	CASSLAFSSDEQFF
few	TRBV10-3	TRBJ2-5	TRBD1	TGTGCCATCAGCAATTCCGGGACAGGGGGCTTGCTAGAGACCCAGTACTTC	CAISNSGTGGLLETQYF
.	TRBV2	TRBJ1-2	.	TGTGCCAGCCACCAAGACAGGTTCACTTATAACTATGGCTACACCTTC	CASHQDRFTYNYGYTF
.	TRBV29-1	TRBJ1-2	.	TGCAGCGTTGAGGGAGGGTCCTATGGCTACACCTTC	CSVEGGSYGYTF
.	TRBV2	TRBJ2-3	TRBD2	TGTGCCAGCCTCAAGGAAGCGGGAGTGGCAGATACGCAGTATTTT	CASLKEAGVADTQYF